Following are 13 T cell receptor beta chains from one sample sequenced in a study of blood T cell repertoires in COVID-19. Some clones are missing from TCRdb's copy, which holds only in-frame ones; the method was immunoSEQ multiplex PCR. This sample carries hundreds of thousands of clones, roughly nine tenths of them seen once, and the ten largest clones take roughly 3%. Sequenced: peripheral blood. The receptors here all came from a man younger than 30 with active or convalescent COVID-19.

The chain uses TRBV5-6 and TRBJ2-7; 9 nucleotides line up with TRBD1. Germline V lookup: CDR1 SGHDT, CDR2 YYEEEE. This CDR3 is built from 17 residues. Trimming cost V 3 bases and J 0 bases; bases outside gene matches: 10. CDR3 sequence (DNA): TGTGCCAGCAGCTCTACGATCCGGGACAGGGACTCCTACGAGCAGTACTTC. This codes for CASSSTIRDRDSYEQYF.

The sample holds a few counts of this clone. This chain connects TRBV5-4 to TRBJ2-3; 9 bases fit TRBD2. The CDR3 consists of 16 residues. The germline V gene has CDR1 SGHNT and CDR2 YYREEE (reference sequence). Trimming removed 4 bases from V and 5 bases from J; junction bases left unmatched: 11. The CDR3 DNA follows: TGTGCCAGCAGCCAATACCTTAGCGGGAGTGGAGATACGCAGTATTTT. Translated, it gives CASSQYLSGSGDTQYF. The full variable domain, with the rest looked up from reference TRBV5-4 and TRBJ2-3, is ETGVTQSPTHLIKTRGQQVTLRCSSQSGHNTVSWYQQALGQGPQFIFQYYREEENGRGNFPPRFSGLQFPNYSSELNVNALELDDSALYLCASSQYLSGSGDTQYFGPGTRLTVL.

The rearrangement links TRBV24-1 to TRBJ2-4; 9 bases map to TRBD1. Germline V gene data show CDR1 as KGHDR and CDR2 as SFDVKD. The CDR3 runs to 17 residues. Trimming at V came to 4 bases and at J to 0 bases, leaving 6 bases not matched to a gene. The CDR3 DNA reads as TGTGCCACCAGTGACACGGGACAGGGAATAGCCAAAAACATTCAGTACTTC. It encodes CATSDTGQGIAKNIQYF.

A single count supports this clone. The genes are TRBV27 and TRBJ2-2, with 11 bases matching TRBD1. This CDR3 contains 15 residues. Germline V CDR1 and CDR2: MNHEY, SMNVEV (reference sequence). Trimming took 6 bases from V and 7 from J; bases not matched to a gene: 7. The CDR3 region is CASRRTGGAGGELFF. Here the CDR3 DNA reads TGTGCCAGCAGAAGGACAGGGGGCGCGGGCGGGGAGCTGTTTTTT.

This clone was recorded once. CDR3 DNA sequence: TGTGCCAGCAGCCAAGATTCCGGTACAGCCACTGAAGCTTTCTTT. Encoded protein: CASSQDSGTATEAFF. The gene calls are TRBV4-2 and TRBJ1-1; the D is unclear. CDR1 is LGHNA, CDR2 YNFKEQ, per germline. Trimming stripped 0 bases from V and 4 bases from J, with 12 bases between. CDR3 size: 15 residues.

The chain has TRBV6-5 and TRBJ1-1, with D unresolved. From germline, CDR1 is MNHEY and CDR2 SVGAGI. The V end was cut by 4 bases, the J end by 7 bases, with 10 bases between. The CDR3 length is 12 residues. CDR3 sequence: CASSSSSYEAFF. The CDR3 nucleotides read TGTGCCAGCAGTTCCTCTTCGTATGAAGCTTTCTTT.

The rearrangement joins TRBV27 to TRBJ2-3, with D tentatively TRBD1 (5 bases). The CDR3 has 17 residues. Trimming took 2 bases from V and 2 from J, leaving 17 bases between them. The germline V gene has CDR1 MNHEY and CDR2 SMNVEV (reference sequence). CDR3 nucleotide sequence: TGTGCCAGCAGTTTACAGATTCTCGCGACAGACACAGATACGCAGTATTTT. Encoded protein: CASSLQILATDTDTQYF.

The rearrangement uses TRBV6-5 and TRBJ1-6, with no clear D. Germline V gene sequence: CDR1 MNHEY, CDR2 SVGAGI. The CDR3 has 13 amino acids. Trimming cost V 7 bases and J 4 bases, with 8 bases left between them. The CDR3, as DNA: TGTGCCAGCACCCGAGATTATAATTCACCCCTCCACTTT. The encoded protein is CASTRDYNSPLHF.

The chain links TRBV28 to TRBJ1-2; D call uncertain. Per the germline V gene, CDR1 is MDHEN and CDR2 is SYDVKM. Trimming shortened V by 6 bases and J by 8 bases, and 22 bases separated the two germline ends. CDR3 length: 15 residues. The CDR3 loop is CASRTWASGGRGYTF. CDR3 sequence (DNA): TGTGCCAGCAGGACCTGGGCCTCTGGAGGACGCGGCTACACCTTC.

This clone has only a few counts. The chain has TRBV2 and TRBJ1-1; tentative D call: TRBD1 (5 bases). V lost 3 bases, J lost 6 bases, and 11 bases lay in between. CDR3 length: 13 amino acids. CDR1 and CDR2 from the germline V gene are SNHLY and FYNNEI. As DNA, the CDR3 is TGTGCCAGCAGTGACAGGGTTCAGTCTGAAGCTTTCTTT. Translated, it gives CASSDRVQSEAFF. The variable domain in full, completed from reference TRBV2 and TRBJ1-1, reads EPEVTQTPSHQVTQMGQEVILRCVPISNHLYFYWYRQILGQKVEFLVSFYNNEISEKSEIFDDQFSVERPDGSNFTLKIRSTKLEDSAMYFCASSDRVQSEAFFGQGTRLTVV.

The rearrangement uses TRBV6-6 and TRBJ2-7; 9 nucleotides line up with TRBD2. Germline lookup yields CDR1 MNHNY and CDR2 SVGAGI (reference sequence). The CDR3 extends over 15 amino acids. V lost 4 bases and J lost 7; bases outside the gene matches: 11. CDR3 protein: CASSSRLGLATEQYF. The CDR3 DNA is TGTGCCAGCAGTTCACGGCTGGGACTAGCTACTGAGCAGTACTTC.

The chain couples TRBV7-8 to TRBJ1-2, with TRBD1 matching 11 bases. CDR1 SGHVS and CDR2 FQNEAQ come from the germline V gene. This CDR3 has 15 residues. The J segment lost 8 bases and the V segment lost 5 bases, leaving 10 bases of the junction unmatched. CDR3 residues: CASSPRTGGAGGYTF. The DNA for the CDR3 is TGTGCCAGCAGCCCGAGGACAGGGGGCGCGGGGGGCTACACCTTC.

J is TRBJ2-2 and V is TRBV29-1; a possible D gene is TRBD2 (5 bases). Germline assignment: CDR1 SQVTM and CDR2 ANQGSEA. CDR3 size: 14 residues. With 3 bases removed from V and 4 bases from J, the gap between germline ends came to 12 bases. This chain's CDR3 is CSVDYGRATGELFF. In DNA form, the CDR3 reads TGCAGCGTTGATTACGGGCGGGCCACCGGGGAGCTGTTTTTT.